A single T cell receptor (beta chain) is shown here with its context. Its antigen is as yet unknown. The record originates from a study of vaccination effects on CD4 cells after COVID-19. Before sequencing, viral peptide pools were used by the ViraFEST assay to expand antigen-specific CD4+ T cells. Cultured cells yielded isolated CD4+ T cells after less than 11 days. The study found no prior SARS-CoV-2 infection in the vaccine recipients, who tested negative for nucleocapsid antibodies. Both day 3 and day 7 saw half the medium replaced with IL-2 medium. Germline assignment: CDR1 SGHKS and CDR2 YYEKEE (reference sequence). The CDR3 length is 18 residues. V gave up 4 bases and J gave up 0 bases; unmatched junction bases: 13. Method: immunoSEQ multiplex PCR; TCRdb's copy keeps in-frame clones and lacks some. The sample carries roughly 42,000 clones, 70% recorded once. General study points: In the late period after vaccination, infection- and vaccine-induced clones contracted markedly. The vaccine-induced clones of healthy vaccinees included only 1 of 255 that cross-reacted with common cold coronaviruses.

This specimen consisted of CD4+ T cells from PBMCs cultured with HCoV-OC43 spike peptides, obtained before COVID-19 vaccination. Sample subset: HCoV-OC43 spike overlapping peptide pool stimulation. The sequence derives from a human donor who received a COVID-19 vaccine. The chain uses TRBV5-5 and TRBJ2-4, with 7 bases identical to TRBD2. Here the CDR3 reads CASSPALAVFLAKNIQYF. The CDR3 coding sequence is TGTGCCAGCAGCCCTGCGCTAGCGGTCTTCCTAGCCAAAAACATTCAGTACTTC.